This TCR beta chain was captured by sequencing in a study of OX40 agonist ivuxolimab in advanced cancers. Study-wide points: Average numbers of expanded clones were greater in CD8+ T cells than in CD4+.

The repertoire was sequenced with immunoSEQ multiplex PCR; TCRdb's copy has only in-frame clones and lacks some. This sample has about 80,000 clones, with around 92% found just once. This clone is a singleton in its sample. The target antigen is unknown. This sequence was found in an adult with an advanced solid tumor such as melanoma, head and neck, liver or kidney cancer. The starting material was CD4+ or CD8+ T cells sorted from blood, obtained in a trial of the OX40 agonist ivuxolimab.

DNA for the CDR3: TGTGCCAGCAGTGGGACTGTCCATTTTCGAGGCGGGGAGCTGTTTTTT. This translates into CASSGTVHFRGGELFF. The chain employs TRBV6-1 and TRBJ2-2, with D perhaps TRBD2 (5 bases). Between the trimmed V and J ends, which lost 4 bases and 7 bases, there was a span of 19 bases. Germline assignment: CDR1 MNHNS and CDR2 SASEGT. The CDR3 loop spans 16 amino acids.